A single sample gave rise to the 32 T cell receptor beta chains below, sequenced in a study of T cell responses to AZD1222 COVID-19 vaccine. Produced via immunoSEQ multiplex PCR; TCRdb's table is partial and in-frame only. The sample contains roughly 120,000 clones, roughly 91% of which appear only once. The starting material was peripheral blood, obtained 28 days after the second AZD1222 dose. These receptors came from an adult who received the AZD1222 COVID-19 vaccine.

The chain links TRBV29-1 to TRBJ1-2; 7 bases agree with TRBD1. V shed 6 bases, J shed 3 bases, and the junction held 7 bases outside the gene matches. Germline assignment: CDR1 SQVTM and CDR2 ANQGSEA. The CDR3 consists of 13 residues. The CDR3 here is CSVQTGVHYGYTF. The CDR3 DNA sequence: TGCAGCGTACAAACAGGGGTCCACTATGGCTACACCTTC.

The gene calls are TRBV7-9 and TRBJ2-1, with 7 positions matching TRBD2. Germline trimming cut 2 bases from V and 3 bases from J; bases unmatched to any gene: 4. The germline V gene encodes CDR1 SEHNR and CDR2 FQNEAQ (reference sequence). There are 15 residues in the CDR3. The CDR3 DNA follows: TGTGCCAGCAGCTTACAAAGCGGGGACTACAATGAGCAGTTCTTC. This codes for CASSLQSGDYNEQFF.

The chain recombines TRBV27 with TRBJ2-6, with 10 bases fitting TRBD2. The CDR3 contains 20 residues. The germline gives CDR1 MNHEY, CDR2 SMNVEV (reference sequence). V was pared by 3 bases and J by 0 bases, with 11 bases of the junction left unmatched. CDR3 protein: CASSFKTSGLSHSGANVLTF. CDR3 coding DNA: TGTGCCAGCAGTTTCAAGACTAGCGGGTTGTCCCACTCTGGGGCCAACGTCCTGACTTTC.

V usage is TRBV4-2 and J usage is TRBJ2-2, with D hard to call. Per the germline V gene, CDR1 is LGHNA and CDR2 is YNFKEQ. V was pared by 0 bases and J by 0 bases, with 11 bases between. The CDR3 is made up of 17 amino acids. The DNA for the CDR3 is TGTGCCAGCAGCCAAGACTCGAGACCCTCGAACACCGGGGAGCTGTTTTTT. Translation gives CASSQDSRPSNTGELFF.

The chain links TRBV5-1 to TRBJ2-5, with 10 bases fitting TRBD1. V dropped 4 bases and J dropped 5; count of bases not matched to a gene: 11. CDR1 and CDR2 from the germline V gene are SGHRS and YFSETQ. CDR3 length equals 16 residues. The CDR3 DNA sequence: TGCGCCAGCAGCGTTCCGGGACAGGGGTTTATGGAGACCCAGTACTTC. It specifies CASSVPGQGFMETQYF.

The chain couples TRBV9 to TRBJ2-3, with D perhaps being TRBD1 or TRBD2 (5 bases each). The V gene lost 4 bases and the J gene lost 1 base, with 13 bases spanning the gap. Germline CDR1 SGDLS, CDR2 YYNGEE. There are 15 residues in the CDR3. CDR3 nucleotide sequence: TGTGCCAGCAGCCCCCACCGGGGCGGCACAGATACGCAGTATTTT. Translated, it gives CASSPHRGGTDTQYF.

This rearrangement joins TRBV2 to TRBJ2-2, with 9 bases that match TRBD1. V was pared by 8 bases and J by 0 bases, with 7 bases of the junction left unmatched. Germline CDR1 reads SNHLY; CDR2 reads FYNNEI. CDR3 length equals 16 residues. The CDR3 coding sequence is TGTGCCAGCCGGGACAGGGTCTCAGCGAACACCGGGGAGCTGTTTTTT. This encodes CASRDRVSANTGELFF.

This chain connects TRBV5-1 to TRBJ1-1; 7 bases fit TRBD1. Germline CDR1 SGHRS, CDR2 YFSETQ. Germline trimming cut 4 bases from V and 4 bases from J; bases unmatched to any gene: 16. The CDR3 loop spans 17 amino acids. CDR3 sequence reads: CASSGRDREHIGTEAFF. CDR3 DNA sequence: TGCGCCAGCAGCGGCCGGGACAGAGAACATATTGGCACTGAAGCTTTCTTT.

The CDR3 is CASSFMAVNEQFF. CDR3 DNA: TGTGCCAGCAGTTTTATGGCAGTCAATGAGCAGTTCTTC. The chain has TRBV28 and TRBJ2-1; D call uncertain. The V end lost 3 bases, the J end lost 6 bases, and 9 bases lay between the germline ends. The length of the CDR3 is 13 residues. Germline-derived CDR1 and CDR2 are MDHEN and SYDVKM.

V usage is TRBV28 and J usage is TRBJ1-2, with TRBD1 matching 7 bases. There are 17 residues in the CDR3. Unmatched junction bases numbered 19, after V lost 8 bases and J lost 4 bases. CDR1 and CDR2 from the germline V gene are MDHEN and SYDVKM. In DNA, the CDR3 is TGTGCCAGCCAAGGTAACGGGGACAGCGACCTCCTCTATGGCTACACCTTC. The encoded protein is CASQGNGDSDLLYGYTF.

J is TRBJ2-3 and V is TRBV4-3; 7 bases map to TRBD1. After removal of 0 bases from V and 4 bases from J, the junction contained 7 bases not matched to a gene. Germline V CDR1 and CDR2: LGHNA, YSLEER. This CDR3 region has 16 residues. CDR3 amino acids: CASSQDRSQGADTQYF. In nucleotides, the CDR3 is TGCGCCAGCAGCCAAGATCGGTCTCAGGGGGCAGATACGCAGTATTTT.

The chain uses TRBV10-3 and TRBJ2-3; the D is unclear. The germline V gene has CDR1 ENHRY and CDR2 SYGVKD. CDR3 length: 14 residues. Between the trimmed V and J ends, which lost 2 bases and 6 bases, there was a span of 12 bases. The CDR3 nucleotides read TGTGCCATCAGTGAGAGGCAGAAAAGGGATACGCAGTATTTT. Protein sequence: CAISERQKRDTQYF.

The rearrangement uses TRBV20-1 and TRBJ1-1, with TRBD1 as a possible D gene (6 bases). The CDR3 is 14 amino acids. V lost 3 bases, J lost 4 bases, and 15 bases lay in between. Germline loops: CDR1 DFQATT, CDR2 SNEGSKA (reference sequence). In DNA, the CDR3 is TGCAGTGCTAGTGTAACCAGGGGACTCACTGAAGCTTTCTTT. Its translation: CSASVTRGLTEAFF.

The CDR3 spells CASSTGMASPLHF. DNA for the CDR3: TGTGCCAGCAGTACGGGTATGGCATCACCCCTCCACTTT. The chain is built from TRBV6-5 and TRBJ1-6; D unclear. Germline loops: CDR1 MNHEY, CDR2 SVGAGI. The V end lost 5 bases, the J end lost 10 bases, and 12 bases lay between the germline ends. The CDR3 is made up of 13 amino acids.

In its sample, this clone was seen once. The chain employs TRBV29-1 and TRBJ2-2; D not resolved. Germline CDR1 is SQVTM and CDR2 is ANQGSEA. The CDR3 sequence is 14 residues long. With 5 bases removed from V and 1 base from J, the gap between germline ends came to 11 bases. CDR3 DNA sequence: TGCAGCGTTACCCCCCTGGGGAACACCGGGGAGCTGTTTTTT. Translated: CSVTPLGNTGELFF.

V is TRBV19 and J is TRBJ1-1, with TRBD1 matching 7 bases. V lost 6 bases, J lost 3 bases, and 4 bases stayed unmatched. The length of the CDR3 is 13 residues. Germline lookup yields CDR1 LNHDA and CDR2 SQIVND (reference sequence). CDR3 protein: CASSYQGDTEAFF. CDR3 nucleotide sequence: TGTGCCAGTAGCTATCAGGGGGACACTGAAGCTTTCTTT.

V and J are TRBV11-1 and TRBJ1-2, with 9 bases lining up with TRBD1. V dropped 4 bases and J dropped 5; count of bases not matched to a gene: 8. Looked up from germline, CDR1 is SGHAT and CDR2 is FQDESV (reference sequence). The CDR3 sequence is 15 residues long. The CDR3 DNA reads TGTGCCAGCAGCTACGGGACAGGGTTGGGGTATGGCTACACCTTC. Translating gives CASSYGTGLGYGYTF.

The CDR3 DNA reads TGCGCCAGCAGCCGTTCAACCGGAGAGGCTAATGAAAAACTGTTTTTT. The encoded protein is CASSRSTGEANEKLFF. V is TRBV5-1 and J is TRBJ1-4; D call uncertain. The CDR3 spans 16 residues. The V end lost 4 bases, the J end lost 3 bases, and 16 bases lay between the germline ends. Germline V gene lookup returns CDR1 SGHRS and CDR2 YFSETQ.

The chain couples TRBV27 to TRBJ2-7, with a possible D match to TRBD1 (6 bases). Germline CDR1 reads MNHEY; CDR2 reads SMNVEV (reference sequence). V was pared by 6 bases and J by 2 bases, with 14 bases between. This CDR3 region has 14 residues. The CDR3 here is CASRPTGRTYEQYF. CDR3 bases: TGTGCCAGCAGGCCGACAGGACGAACCTACGAGCAGTACTTC.

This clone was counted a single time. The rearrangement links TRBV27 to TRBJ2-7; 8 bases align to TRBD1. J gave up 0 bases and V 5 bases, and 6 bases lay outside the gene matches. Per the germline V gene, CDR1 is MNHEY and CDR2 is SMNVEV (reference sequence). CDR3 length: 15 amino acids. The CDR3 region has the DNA TGTGCCAGCAGTGCCTCCGGGACAGGCTCCTACGAGCAGTACTTC. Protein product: CASSASGTGSYEQYF.

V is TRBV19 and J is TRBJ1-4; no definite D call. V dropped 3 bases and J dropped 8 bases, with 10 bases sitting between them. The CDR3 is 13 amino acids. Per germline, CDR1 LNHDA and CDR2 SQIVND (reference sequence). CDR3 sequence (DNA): TGTGCCAGTAGTATGGCAGAGGGCGAAAAACTGTTTTTT. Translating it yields CASSMAEGEKLFF.

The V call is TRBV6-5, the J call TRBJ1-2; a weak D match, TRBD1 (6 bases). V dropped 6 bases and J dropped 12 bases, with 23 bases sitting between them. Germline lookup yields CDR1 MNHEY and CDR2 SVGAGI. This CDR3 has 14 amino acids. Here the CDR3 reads CASSPNDRRGGDTF. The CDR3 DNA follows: TGTGCCAGCAGCCCGAATGACAGGAGAGGTGGGGACACCTTC.

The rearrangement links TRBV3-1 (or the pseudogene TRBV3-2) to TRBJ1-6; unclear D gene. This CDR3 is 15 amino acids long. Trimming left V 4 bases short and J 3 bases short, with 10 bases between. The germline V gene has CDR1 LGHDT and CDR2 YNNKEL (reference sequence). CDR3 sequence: CASSPSRGYNSPLHF. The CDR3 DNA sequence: TGTGCCAGCAGCCCGAGCCGGGGCTATAATTCACCCCTCCACTTT.

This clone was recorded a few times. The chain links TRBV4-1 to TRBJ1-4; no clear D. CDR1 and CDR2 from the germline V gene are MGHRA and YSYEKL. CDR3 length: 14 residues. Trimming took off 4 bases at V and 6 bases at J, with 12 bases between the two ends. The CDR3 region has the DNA TGCGCCAGCAGCCTCGCCCCCGGGGATGAAAAACTGTTTTTT. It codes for CASSLAPGDEKLFF.

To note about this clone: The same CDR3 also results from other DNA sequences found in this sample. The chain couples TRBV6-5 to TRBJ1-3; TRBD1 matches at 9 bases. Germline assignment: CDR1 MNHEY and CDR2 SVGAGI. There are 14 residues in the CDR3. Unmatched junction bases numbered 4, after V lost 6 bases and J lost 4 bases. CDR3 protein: CASRDRGSGNTIYF. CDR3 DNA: TGTGCCAGCAGGGACAGGGGATCCGGAAACACCATATATTTT.

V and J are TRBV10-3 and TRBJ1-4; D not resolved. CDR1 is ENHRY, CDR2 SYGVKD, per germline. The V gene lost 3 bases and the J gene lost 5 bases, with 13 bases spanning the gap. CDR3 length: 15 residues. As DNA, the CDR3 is TGTGCCATCAGTGAAGAGAACAGATCGAATGAAAAACTGTTTTTT. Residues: CAISEENRSNEKLFF.

The DNA for the CDR3 is TGTGCCAGTAGTACCACCGCGACAGGGAGATATGGCTACACCTTC. This codes for CASSTTATGRYGYTF. The chain is built from TRBV19 and TRBJ1-2; 7 positions agree with TRBD1. Germline CDR1 and CDR2: LNHDA and SQIVND (reference sequence). This CDR3 has 15 residues. V shed 4 bases and J 5 bases; nucleotides not matched to a gene: 10. The full variable domain, with the rest looked up from reference TRBV19 and TRBJ1-2, is DGGITQSPKYLFRKEGQNVTLSCEQNLNHDAMYWYRQDPGQGLRLIYYSQIVNDFQKGDIAEGYSVSREKKESFPLTVTSAQKNPTAFYLCASSTTATGRYGYTFGSGTRLTVV.

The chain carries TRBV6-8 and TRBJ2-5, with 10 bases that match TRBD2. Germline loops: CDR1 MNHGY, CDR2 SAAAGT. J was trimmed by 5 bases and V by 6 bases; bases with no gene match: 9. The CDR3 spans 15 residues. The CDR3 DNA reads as TGTGCCAGCAGCGATCCTAGCGGGAGAACGGAGACCCAGTACTTC. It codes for CASSDPSGRTETQYF.

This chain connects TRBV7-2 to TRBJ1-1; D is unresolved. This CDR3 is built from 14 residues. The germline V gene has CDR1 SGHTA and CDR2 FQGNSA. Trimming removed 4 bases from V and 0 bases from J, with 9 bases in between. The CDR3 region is CASSSLHLNTEAFF. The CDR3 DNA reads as TGTGCCAGCAGCTCCCTCCATTTGAACACTGAAGCTTTCTTT.

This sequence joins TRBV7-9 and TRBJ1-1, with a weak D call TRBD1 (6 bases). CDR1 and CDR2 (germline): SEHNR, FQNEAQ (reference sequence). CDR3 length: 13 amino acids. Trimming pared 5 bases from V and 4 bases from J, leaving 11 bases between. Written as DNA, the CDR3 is TGTGCCAGCAGCGTGGGGGCTACCACTGAAGCTTTCTTT. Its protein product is CASSVGATTEAFF. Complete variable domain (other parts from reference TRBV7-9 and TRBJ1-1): DTGVSQNPRHKITKRGQNVTFRCDPISEHNRLYWYRQTLGQGPEFLTYFQNEAQLEKSRLLSDRFSAERPKGSFSTLEIQRTEQGDSAMYLCASSVGATTEAFFGQGTRLTVV.

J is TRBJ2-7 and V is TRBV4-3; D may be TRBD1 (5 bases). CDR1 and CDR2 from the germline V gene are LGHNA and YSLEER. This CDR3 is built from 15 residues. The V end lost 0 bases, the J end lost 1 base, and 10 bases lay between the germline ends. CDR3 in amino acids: CASSQDSTGSYEQYF. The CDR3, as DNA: TGCGCCAGCAGCCAAGATAGTACAGGATCCTACGAGCAGTACTTC.

The CDR3 nucleotides are TGCGCCAGCGGATTCCGGGACAGCCATTTGACCTACGAGCAGTACTTC. Protein product: CASGFRDSHLTYEQYF. This chain joins TRBV5-1 and TRBJ2-7, with 7 bases that match TRBD1. Germline CDR1 is SGHRS and CDR2 is YFSETQ. This CDR3 is built from 16 residues. With 7 bases clipped from V and 2 bases from J, the junction kept 15 bases outside the gene matches.